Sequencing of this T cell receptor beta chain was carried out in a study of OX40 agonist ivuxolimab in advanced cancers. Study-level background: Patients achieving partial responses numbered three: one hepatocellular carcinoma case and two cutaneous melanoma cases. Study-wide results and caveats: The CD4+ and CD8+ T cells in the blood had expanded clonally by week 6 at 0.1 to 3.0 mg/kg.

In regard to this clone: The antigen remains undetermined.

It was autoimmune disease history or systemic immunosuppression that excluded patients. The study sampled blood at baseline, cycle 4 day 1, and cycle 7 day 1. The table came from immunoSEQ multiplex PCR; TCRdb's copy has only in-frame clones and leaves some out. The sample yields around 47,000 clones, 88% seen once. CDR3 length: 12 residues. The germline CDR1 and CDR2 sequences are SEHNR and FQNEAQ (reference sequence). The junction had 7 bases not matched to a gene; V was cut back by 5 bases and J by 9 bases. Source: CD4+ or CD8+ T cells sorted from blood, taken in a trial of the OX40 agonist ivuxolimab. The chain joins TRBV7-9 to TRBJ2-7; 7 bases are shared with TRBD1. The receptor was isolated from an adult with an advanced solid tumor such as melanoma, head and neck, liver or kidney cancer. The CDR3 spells CASSGTGVGQYF. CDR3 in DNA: TGTGCCAGCAGCGGCACAGGGGTGGGGCAGTACTTC.